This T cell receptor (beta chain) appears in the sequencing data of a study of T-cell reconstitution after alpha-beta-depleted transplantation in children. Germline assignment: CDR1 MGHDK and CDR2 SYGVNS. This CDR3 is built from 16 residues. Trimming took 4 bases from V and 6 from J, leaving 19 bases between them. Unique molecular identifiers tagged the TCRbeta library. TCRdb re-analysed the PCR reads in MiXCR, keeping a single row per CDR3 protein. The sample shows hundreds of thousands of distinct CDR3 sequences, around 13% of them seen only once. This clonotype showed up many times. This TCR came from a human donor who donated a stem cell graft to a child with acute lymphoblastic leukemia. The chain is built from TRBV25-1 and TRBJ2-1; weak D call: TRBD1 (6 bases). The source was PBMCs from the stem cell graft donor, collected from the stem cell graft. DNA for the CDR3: TGTGCCAGCAGTGCAGCCGGGACACTCGTTGCCAATGAGCAGTTCTTC. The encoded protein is CASSAAGTLVANEQFF.